The present TCR beta chain was sequenced within a study of T-cell reconstitution after alpha-beta-depleted transplantation in children. This clonotype was detected a few times. The TCRbeta library was prepared with unique molecular identifiers. TCRdb reprocessed the PCR reads via MiXCR and lists one record per CDR3 protein. The sample yields around 580,000 distinct CDR3 sequences, over 25% seen once. The J segment lost 4 bases and the V segment lost 1 base, leaving 3 bases of the junction unmatched. This CDR3 is 14 amino acids long. Germline CDR1 and CDR2: SGHVS and FNYEAQ. This sample comprised PBMCs, obtained before TCRalphabeta/CD19-depleted stem cell transplant. The chain couples TRBV7-6 to TRBJ2-5, with 7 bases identical to TRBD2. The sequence was obtained from a boy younger than two with Wiskott-Aldrich syndrome, due to receive a stem cell transplant. The CDR3 region is CASSLGVAGETQYF. CDR3 sequence (DNA): TGTGCCAGCAGCTTAGGGGTAGCGGGAGAGACCCAGTACTTC.